This TCR beta chain was retrieved from a study of shared clonotypes between healthy human individuals. Study-wide findings and caveats: What rarefaction showed was incomplete sorted-subset sequencing despite large depth. Naive CD4 clonotypes overlapped across several donors at 4.5% to 5.5%.

The donors were all Caucasian adults (living in Nashville, Tennessee). An even split of each subset's genomic DNA across several immunoSEQ plates was performed. Profiled with immunoSEQ multiplex PCR; TCRdb holds only in-frame clones, not every one. This repertoire shows roughly 2.6 million clones, around 90% found once; its top ten account for over 0.12%. The CDR3 has 13 residues. V lost 5 bases and J lost 9; bases outside the gene matches: 8. Germline assignment: CDR1 SGHTA and CDR2 FQGTGA. As to this clone: Its specificity is not known.

Sequenced input: naive CD4+ T cells sorted from blood. The subset was: CD45RA+ positively selected. This sequence joins TRBV7-3 and TRBJ1-2; 8 positions agree with TRBD1. The receptor was derived from a man aged 18 to 35 in good health. The CDR3 spells CASSPQGAGSYTF. CDR3 in DNA: TGTGCCAGCAGCCCCCAGGGGGCGGGAAGCTACACCTTC.